Reported below is one T cell receptor beta chain. The antigen it binds to is not known. Base qualities were left out, and no much larger clone turns up one base away. This specimen comes from a study of blood T cell repertoires in COVID-19 (dated by TCRdb to about 2020). About the study as a whole: Collaborator samples came from the United States, Italy and Spain and covered acute and convalescent phases of COVID-19. The prospective study material was composed of cDNA or gDNA derived from T cells, B-cell-depleted T cells, or PBMCs. The dataset comprised deeply sampled blood TCRbeta repertoires from subjects exposed to, actively infected with, or recovered from COVID-19. The repertoires were made available in a free public database intended to serve as a resource for research on the immune response to SARS-CoV-2. Samples were obtained from the ongoing ImmuneRACE study (first 160 participants) and from about 1,300 subjects provided by 6 global collaborators. A de-identified subject ID, COVID-19 status, age in years and sex were almost always included in the sample metadata. Where available, HLA class I and class II types were obtained from metadata supplied by the sample provider rather than from assay-based typing.

TCRbeta CDR3 regions were amplified from genomic DNA using the immunoSEQ Assay, a bias-controlled multiplex PCR. In the source study's methods: Within the assay, amplification of reference gene primers was used to estimate how many nucleated cells each sample contained. To quantify the absolute abundance of each unique TCRbeta CDR3 rearrangement, sequence reads were collapsed and filtered. For each sample, productive Simpson clonality was calculated as the square root of Simpson's diversity index over productive rearrangements. TCRdb stores this immuneACCESS table with in-frame sequences only. Part of the clones is absent; in the studies checked, under half of the shortfall reflects unresolved V genes, and no reason is known for the rest. From that table come the V and J calls and clone size; the DNA was used to work out D and trimming. The sample yields about 45,000 clones; 83% were counted once. In total, the top ten clones hold roughly 8% of the sample.

Ends trimmed: V by 3 bases, J by 0 bases; bases unmatched to a gene: 9. The CDR1 and CDR2 encoded by the germline V gene (reference sequence) are LNHDA and SQIVND. Reading from cysteine to phenylalanine, the CDR3 counts 18 amino acids. Only the CDR3 part of the read is kept: 54 bases, read in frame from the first base. General study outcomes and caveats: How much clinical and demographic metadata was included differed by source and by participant, and the metadata was provided uncurated.

Whole blood was collected in K2EDTA tubes by collaborating institutions according to the institutions' own protocols. For TCRbeta analysis, collaborator samples were shipped as frozen whole blood, as isolated PBMCs, or as DNA extracted from either sample type. The V and J genes are TRBV19 and TRBJ1-5, and TRBD1 matches 9 of the central bases. The sequencing input was peripheral blood. This sequence originates from a man at least 80 years old in a cohort sampled during active COVID-19. Read as DNA, the sequence is TGTGCCAGTAGTATCCTACAGGGGGCATTCGGTAGCAATCAGCCCCAGCATTTT. Protein translation: CASSILQGAFGSNQPQHF.